Listed below are T cell receptor beta chains from one sample, sequenced in a study of naive and memory T cell subsets. TCRdb recomputed calls from the 5' RACE reads with MiXCR, one row per CDR3 protein. Among some 60,000 distinct CDR3 sequences listed, 8% were seen once. Receptors were obtained from a female donor in good health. Each CDR3 is given with its conserved first and last residue. The D gene is left open where the match is weak. Rows may omit the clone size; those that give it use once, few, many or a size class.

clone size: many
D gene: NA
V gene: TRBV6-6
J gene: TRBJ2-7
CDR3 protein: CATRSSVGEQYF
CDR3 DNA: TGTGCCACGAGGTCCTCCGTGGGGGAGCAGTACTTC

clone size: few
D gene: TRBD1
V gene: TRBV19
J gene: TRBJ1-2
CDR3 protein: CASSISRGNYGYTF
CDR3 DNA: TGTGCCAGTAGTATTTCCAGGGGGAACTATGGCTACACCTTC

clone size: many
D gene: TRBD1
V gene: TRBV10-2
J gene: TRBJ2-1
CDR3 protein: CASSTGTANEQFF
CDR3 DNA: TGCGCCAGCAGTACCGGGACAGCCAATGAGCAGTTCTTC

clone size: once
D gene: TRBD2
V gene: TRBV30
J gene: TRBJ2-7
CDR3 protein: CAWSVPSGNSYEQYF
CDR3 DNA: TGTGCCTGGAGTGTACCTAGCGGGAACTCCTACGAGCAGTACTTC

clone size: NA
D gene: NA
V gene: TRBV12-3/TRBV12-4
J gene: TRBJ2-1
CDR3 protein: CASSLGSGNEQFF
CDR3 DNA: TGTGCCAGCAGTCTTGGGTCCGGCAATGAGCAGTTCTTC

clone size: many
D gene: NA
V gene: TRBV6-1
J gene: TRBJ1-5
CDR3 protein: CASSEEAGGQPQHF
CDR3 DNA: TGTGCCAGCAGTGAAGAAGCAGGAGGCCAGCCCCAGCATTTT

clone size: NA
D gene: TRBD2
V gene: TRBV19
J gene: TRBJ2-1
CDR3 protein: CASSTSGLASSYNEQFF
CDR3 DNA: TGTGCCAGTAGTACTTCGGGACTAGCGAGCTCCTACAATGAGCAGTTCTTC

clone size: many
D gene: NA
V gene: TRBV6-2/TRBV6-3
J gene: TRBJ1-5
CDR3 protein: CASSYLTDNQPQHF
CDR3 DNA: TGTGCCAGCAGTTATCTGACAGATAATCAGCCCCAGCATTTT

clone size: NA
D gene: TRBD2
V gene: TRBV7-6
J gene: TRBJ2-1
CDR3 protein: CASTPLWASGRAGYNEQFF
CDR3 DNA: TGTGCCAGCACCCCCCTTTGGGCTAGCGGGAGGGCCGGTTACAATGAGCAGTTCTTC

clone size: many
D gene: NA
V gene: TRBV25-1
J gene: TRBJ1-1
CDR3 protein: CASSESRSHTEAFF
CDR3 DNA: TGTGCCAGCAGTGAATCCAGGTCTCACACTGAAGCTTTCTTT

clone size: NA
D gene: NA
V gene: TRBV6-5
J gene: TRBJ1-5
CDR3 protein: CACGRGGTSNQPQHF
CDR3 DNA: TGTGCCTGCGGGAGGGGAGGTACTAGCAATCAGCCCCAGCATTTT

clone size: few
D gene: TRBD2
V gene: TRBV19
J gene: TRBJ2-1
CDR3 protein: CASSRSGRARNEQFF
CDR3 DNA: TGTGCCAGTAGTCGTAGCGGGAGGGCACGGAATGAGCAGTTCTTC

clone size: NA
D gene: NA
V gene: TRBV18
J gene: TRBJ1-2
CDR3 protein: CASSPSGAEANYGYTF
CDR3 DNA: TGTGCCAGCTCACCCTCAGGGGCAGAAGCTAACTATGGCTACACCTTC

clone size: many
D gene: NA
V gene: TRBV3-1
J gene: TRBJ1-2
CDR3 protein: CASSPLPGNYGYTF
CDR3 DNA: TGTGCCAGCAGCCCTTTGCCAGGGAACTATGGCTACACCTTC

clone size: many
D gene: TRBD1
V gene: TRBV7-9
J gene: TRBJ1-1
CDR3 protein: CASSFQQGAQTEAFF
CDR3 DNA: TGTGCCAGCAGCTTTCAACAGGGGGCGCAAACTGAAGCTTTCTTT

clone size: many
D gene: NA
V gene: TRBV12-3/TRBV12-4
J gene: TRBJ1-1
CDR3 protein: CASSGLEHTEAFF
CDR3 DNA: TGTGCCAGCAGCGGACTCGAGCACACTGAAGCTTTCTTT

clone size: few
D gene: TRBD1
V gene: TRBV11-3
J gene: TRBJ1-2
CDR3 protein: CASSLGGDREDTF
CDR3 DNA: TGTGCCAGCAGCTTAGGAGGGGACAGGGAGGACACCTTC

clone size: NA
D gene: NA
V gene: TRBV14
J gene: TRBJ2-5
CDR3 protein: CASSPGGGRETQYF
CDR3 DNA: TGTGCCAGCAGCCCCGGTGGGGGGAGAGAGACCCAGTACTTC

clone size: few
D gene: TRBD1
V gene: TRBV10-3
J gene: TRBJ1-1
CDR3 protein: CAIRDRGQIPEAFF
CDR3 DNA: TGTGCCATCAGGGACAGGGGGCAAATTCCTGAAGCTTTCTTT

clone size: many
D gene: TRBD1
V gene: TRBV6-5
J gene: TRBJ1-1
CDR3 protein: CASNKGQVGTEAFF
CDR3 DNA: TGTGCCAGCAATAAGGGACAGGTCGGCACTGAAGCTTTCTTT

clone size: many
D gene: NA
V gene: TRBV12-3/TRBV12-4
J gene: TRBJ1-5
CDR3 protein: CASSLQDVNQPQHF
CDR3 DNA: TGTGCCAGCAGTCTCCAGGACGTAAATCAGCCCCAGCATTTT

clone size: many
D gene: NA
V gene: TRBV27
J gene: TRBJ1-6
CDR3 protein: CASSWRGHLNSPLHF
CDR3 DNA: TGTGCCAGCAGTTGGCGTGGACACCTTAATTCACCCCTCCACTTT

clone size: few
D gene: NA
V gene: TRBV9
J gene: TRBJ2-7
CDR3 protein: CASSVDGGGTYEQYF
CDR3 DNA: TGTGCCAGCAGCGTAGACGGGGGTGGGACCTACGAGCAGTACTTC